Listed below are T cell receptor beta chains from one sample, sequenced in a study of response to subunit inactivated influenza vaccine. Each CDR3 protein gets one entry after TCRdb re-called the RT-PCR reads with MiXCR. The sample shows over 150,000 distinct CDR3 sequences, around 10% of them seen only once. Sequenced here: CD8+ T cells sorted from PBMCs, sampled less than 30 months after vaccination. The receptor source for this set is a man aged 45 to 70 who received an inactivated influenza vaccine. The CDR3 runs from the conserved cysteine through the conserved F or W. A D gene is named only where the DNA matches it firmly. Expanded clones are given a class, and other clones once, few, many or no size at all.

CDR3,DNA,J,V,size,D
CASSLIGLYNEQFF,TGTGCCAGCAGCTTAATAGGCCTTTACAATGAGCAGTTCTTC,TRBJ2-1,TRBV11-2,few,-
CASSLTGQGYGYTF,TGTGCCAGCAGCTTAACCGGACAGGGTTATGGCTACACCTTC,TRBJ1-2,TRBV7-3,many,TRBD1
CASSPRSGPGYEQYF,TGTGCCAGCAGTCCCCGTTCAGGACCGGGTTACGAGCAGTACTTC,TRBJ2-7,TRBV12-3/TRBV12-4,few,-
CSVEGGAGGQEQFF,TGCAGCGTTGAAGGCGGTGCAGGGGGACAAGAGCAGTTCTTC,TRBJ2-1,TRBV29-1,-,TRBD1
CSARIPEGNQPQHF,TGCAGTGCTAGAATTCCTGAGGGCAATCAGCCCCAGCATTTT,TRBJ1-5,TRBV20-1,few,-
CASSQTGTSEGEQYF,TGCGCCAGCAGCCAAACCGGGACGAGCGAGGGGGAGCAGTACTTC,TRBJ2-7,TRBV4-1,few,-
CASSYSVLGTGELFF,TGTGCCAGCAGTTACTCGGTCCTGGGGACCGGGGAGCTGTTTTTT,TRBJ2-2,TRBV6-5,many,-
CATSTTENYGYTF,TGTGCCACCAGCACGACAGAGAACTATGGCTACACCTTC,TRBJ1-2,TRBV15,-,-
CASPSPHDSDNEQFF,TGTGCCAGTCCGAGTCCCCACGACAGTGACAATGAGCAGTTCTTC,TRBJ2-1,TRBV28,-,-
CASSLTGTSSYNEQFF,TGCGCCAGCAGCTTGACCGGGACTAGCTCCTACAATGAGCAGTTCTTC,TRBJ2-1,TRBV5-1,many,TRBD2
CASSMLVNTEAFF,TGTGCCAGTAGTATGCTGGTGAACACTGAAGCTTTCTTT,TRBJ1-1,TRBV19,-,-
CASSQGQTDNEQFF,TGCGCCAGCAGCCAAGGTCAGACAGACAATGAGCAGTTCTTC,TRBJ2-1,TRBV4-3,few,-
CASSLQTDWGSFYGYTF,TGTGCCAGCAGTCTACAGACAGATTGGGGGTCCTTCTATGGCTACACCTTC,TRBJ1-2,TRBV12-3/TRBV12-4,-,-
CASSEIAGGLDEQFF,TGCGCCAGCAGTGAAATAGCGGGAGGGCTCGATGAGCAGTTCTTC,TRBJ2-1,TRBV10-2,-,TRBD2